Given below is one T cell receptor (beta chain) in context. Its matching antigen is unknown. Then a second PCR, running roughly 7 to 11 cycles, was carried out with a sample-barcoded 5' primer and a J-beta primer mix. TCRdb re-analysed the 5' RACE reads in MiXCR, keeping a single row per CDR3 protein. The sample yields more than 650,000 distinct CDR3 sequences, roughly 53% seen once. This sample stems from a study of blood T cells in healthy people across ages. General observations from the study: Roughly linear age-related decline in beta diversity appeared, significant by age about 40.

The sequence derives from a man older than 75 in good health. The specimen sequenced was blood.

The CDR3 loop reads CASSRTTIKDTQYF. The CDR3, as DNA: TGTGCCAGCAGCCGGACGACCATTAAAGATACGCAGTATTTT. The V gene is TRBV3-1, the J gene TRBJ2-3; D is uncertain. The CDR3 loop spans 14 amino acids. Germline V lookup: CDR1 LGHDT, CDR2 YNNKEL (reference sequence). Trimming shortened V by 4 bases and J by 5 bases, and 13 bases separated the two germline ends.